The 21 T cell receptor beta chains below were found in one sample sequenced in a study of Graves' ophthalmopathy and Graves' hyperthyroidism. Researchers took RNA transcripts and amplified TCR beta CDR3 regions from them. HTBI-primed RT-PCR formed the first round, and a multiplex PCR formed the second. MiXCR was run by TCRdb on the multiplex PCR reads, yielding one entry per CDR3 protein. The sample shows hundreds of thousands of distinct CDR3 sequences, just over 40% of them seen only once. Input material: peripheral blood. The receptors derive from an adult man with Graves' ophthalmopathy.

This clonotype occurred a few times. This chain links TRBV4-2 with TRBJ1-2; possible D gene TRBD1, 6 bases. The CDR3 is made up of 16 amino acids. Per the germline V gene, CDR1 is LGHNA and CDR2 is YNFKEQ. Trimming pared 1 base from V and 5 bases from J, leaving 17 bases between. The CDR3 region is CASSQGAAGARYGYTF. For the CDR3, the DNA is TGTGCCAGCAGCCAAGGCGCTGCGGGGGCTCGTTATGGCTACACCTTC.

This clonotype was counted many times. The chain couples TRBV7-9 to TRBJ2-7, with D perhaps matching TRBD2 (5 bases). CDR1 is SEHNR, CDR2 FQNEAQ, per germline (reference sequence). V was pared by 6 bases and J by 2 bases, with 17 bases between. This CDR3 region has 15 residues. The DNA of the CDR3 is TGTGCCAGCAGTCTAGCTGGAGGCTTTGCCTACGAGCAGTACTTC. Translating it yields CASSLAGGFAYEQYF.

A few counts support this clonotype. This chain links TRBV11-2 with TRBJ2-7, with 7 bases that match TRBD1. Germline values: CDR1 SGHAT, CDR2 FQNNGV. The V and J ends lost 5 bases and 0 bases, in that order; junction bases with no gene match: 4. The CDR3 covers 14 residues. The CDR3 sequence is CASSLTGVSYEQYF. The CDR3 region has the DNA TGTGCCAGCAGCCTTACAGGGGTCTCCTACGAGCAGTACTTC. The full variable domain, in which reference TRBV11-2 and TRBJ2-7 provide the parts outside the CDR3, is EAGVAQSPRYKIIEKRQSVAFWCNPISGHATLYWYQQILGQGPKLLIQFQNNGVVDDSQLPKDRFSAERLKGVDSTLKIQPAKLEDSAVYLCASSLTGVSYEQYFGPGTRLTVT.

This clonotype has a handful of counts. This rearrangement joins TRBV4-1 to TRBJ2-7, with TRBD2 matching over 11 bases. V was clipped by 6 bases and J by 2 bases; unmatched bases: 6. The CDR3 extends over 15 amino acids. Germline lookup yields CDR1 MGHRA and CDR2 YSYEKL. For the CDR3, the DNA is TGCGCCAGCAGGCAGACTAGCGGGAAGGCCTACGAGCAGTACTTC. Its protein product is CASRQTSGKAYEQYF.

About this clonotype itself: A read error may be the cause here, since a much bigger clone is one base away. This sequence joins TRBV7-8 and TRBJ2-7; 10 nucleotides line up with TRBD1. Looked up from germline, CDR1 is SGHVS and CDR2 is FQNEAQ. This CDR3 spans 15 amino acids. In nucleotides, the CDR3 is TGTGTCAGCAGCCCCGGGACAGGGGTTTCCTACGAGCAGTACTTC. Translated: CVSSPGTGVSYEQYF.

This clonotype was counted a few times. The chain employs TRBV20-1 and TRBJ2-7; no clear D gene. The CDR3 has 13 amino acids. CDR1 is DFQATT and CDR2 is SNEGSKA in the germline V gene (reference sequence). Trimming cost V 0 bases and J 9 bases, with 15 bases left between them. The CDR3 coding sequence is TGCAGTGCTAGAGATGCCAACCCCGGCGGGCAGTACTTC. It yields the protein CSARDANPGGQYF.

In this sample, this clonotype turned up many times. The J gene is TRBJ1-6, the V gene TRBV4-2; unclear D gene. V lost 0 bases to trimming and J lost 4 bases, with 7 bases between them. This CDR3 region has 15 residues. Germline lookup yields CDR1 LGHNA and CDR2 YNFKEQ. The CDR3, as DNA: TGTGCCAGCAGCCAAGATTCCAGTTATAATTCACCCCTCCACTTT. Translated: CASSQDSSYNSPLHF.

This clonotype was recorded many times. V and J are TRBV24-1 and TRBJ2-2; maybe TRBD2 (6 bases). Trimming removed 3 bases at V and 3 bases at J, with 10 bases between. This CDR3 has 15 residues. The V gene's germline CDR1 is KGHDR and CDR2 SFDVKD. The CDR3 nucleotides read TGTGCCACCAGTGATGGGAGGCCGGACACCGGGGAGCTGTTTTTT. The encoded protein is CATSDGRPDTGELFF.

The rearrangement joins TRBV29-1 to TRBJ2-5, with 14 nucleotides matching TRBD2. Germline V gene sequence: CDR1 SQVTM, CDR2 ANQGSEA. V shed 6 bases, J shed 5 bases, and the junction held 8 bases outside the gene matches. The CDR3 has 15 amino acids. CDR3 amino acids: CSVAWTSGRIETQYF. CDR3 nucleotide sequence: TGCAGCGTCGCCTGGACTAGCGGGAGGATCGAGACCCAGTACTTC.

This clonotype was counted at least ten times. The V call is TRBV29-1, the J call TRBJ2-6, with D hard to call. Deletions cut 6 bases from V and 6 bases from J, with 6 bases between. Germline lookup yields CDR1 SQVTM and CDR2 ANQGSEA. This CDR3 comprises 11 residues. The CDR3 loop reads CSVSAANVLTF. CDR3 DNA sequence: TGCAGCGTGAGTGCGGCCAACGTCCTGACTTTC.

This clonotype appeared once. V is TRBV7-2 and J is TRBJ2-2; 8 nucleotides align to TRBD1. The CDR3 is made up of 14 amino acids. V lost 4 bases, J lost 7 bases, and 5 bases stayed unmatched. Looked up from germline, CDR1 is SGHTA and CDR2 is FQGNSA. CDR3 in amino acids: CASSSGGGSGELFF. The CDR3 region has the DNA TGTGCCAGCAGCTCAGGGGGCGGTAGCGGGGAGCTGTTTTTT.

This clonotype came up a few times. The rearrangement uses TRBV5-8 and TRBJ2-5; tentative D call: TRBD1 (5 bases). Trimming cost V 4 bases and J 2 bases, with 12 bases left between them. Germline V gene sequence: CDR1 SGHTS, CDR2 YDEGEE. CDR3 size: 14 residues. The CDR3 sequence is CASSQQGSQETQYF. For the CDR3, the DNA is TGTGCCAGCAGCCAGCAGGGTAGTCAAGAGACCCAGTACTTC.

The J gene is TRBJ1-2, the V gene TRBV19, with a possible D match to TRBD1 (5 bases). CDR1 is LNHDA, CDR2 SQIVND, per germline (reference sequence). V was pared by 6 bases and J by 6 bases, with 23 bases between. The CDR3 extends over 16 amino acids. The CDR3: CASSVGQRYLTDGYTF. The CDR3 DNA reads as TGTGCCAGTAGCGTTGGACAACGCTATTTGACTGATGGCTACACCTTC. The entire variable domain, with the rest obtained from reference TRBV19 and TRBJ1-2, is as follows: DGGITQSPKYLFRKEGQNVTLSCEQNLNHDAMYWYRQDPGQGLRLIYYSQIVNDFQKGDIAEGYSVSREKKESFPLTVTSAQKNPTAFYLCASSVGQRYLTDGYTFGSGTRLTVV.

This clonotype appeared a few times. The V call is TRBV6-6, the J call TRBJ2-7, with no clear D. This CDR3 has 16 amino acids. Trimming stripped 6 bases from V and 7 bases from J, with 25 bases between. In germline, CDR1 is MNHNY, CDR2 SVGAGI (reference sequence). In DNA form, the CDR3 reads TGTGCCAGCAGGGCGCCGCTGGCCGGGTCCCCGTTGGAGCAGTACTTC. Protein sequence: CASRAPLAGSPLEQYF.

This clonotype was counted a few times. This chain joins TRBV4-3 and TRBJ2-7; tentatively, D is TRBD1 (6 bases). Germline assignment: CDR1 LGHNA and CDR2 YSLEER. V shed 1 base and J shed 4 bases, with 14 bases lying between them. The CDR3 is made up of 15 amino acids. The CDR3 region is CASSQAAQGQYEQYF. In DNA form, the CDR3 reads TGCGCCAGCAGCCAAGCGGCACAGGGTCAGTACGAGCAGTACTTC.

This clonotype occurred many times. The CDR3 here is CASSSPYGYTF. Here the CDR3 DNA reads TGTGCCAGCAGCTCTCCTTATGGCTACACCTTC. The gene calls are TRBV7-3 and TRBJ1-2; unclear D gene. CDR3 size: 11 residues. Germline assignment: CDR1 SGHTA and CDR2 FQGTGA. Trimming removed 4 bases from V and 5 bases from J, with 5 bases in between.

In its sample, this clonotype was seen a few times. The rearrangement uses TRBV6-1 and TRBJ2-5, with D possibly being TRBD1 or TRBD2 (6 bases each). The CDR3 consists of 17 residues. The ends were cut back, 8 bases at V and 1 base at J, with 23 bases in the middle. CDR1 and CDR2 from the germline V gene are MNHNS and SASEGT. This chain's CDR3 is CASLIMGGRGGQETQYF. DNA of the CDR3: TGTGCCAGCCTAATAATGGGGGGCAGGGGAGGCCAAGAGACCCAGTACTTC.

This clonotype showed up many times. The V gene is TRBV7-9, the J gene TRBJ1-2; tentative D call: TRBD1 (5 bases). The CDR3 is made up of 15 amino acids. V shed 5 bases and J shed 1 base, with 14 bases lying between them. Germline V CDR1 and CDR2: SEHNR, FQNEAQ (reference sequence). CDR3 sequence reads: CASSAGAGRNYGYTF. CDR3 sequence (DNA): TGTGCCAGCAGCGCAGGAGCAGGGCGTAACTATGGCTACACCTTC.

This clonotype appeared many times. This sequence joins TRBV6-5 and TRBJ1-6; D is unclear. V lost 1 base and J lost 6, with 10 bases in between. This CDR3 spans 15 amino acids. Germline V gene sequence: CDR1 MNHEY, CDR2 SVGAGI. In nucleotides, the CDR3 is TGTGCCAGCAGTTACTACGCAGACTCTAATTCACCCCTCCACTTT. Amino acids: CASSYYADSNSPLHF.

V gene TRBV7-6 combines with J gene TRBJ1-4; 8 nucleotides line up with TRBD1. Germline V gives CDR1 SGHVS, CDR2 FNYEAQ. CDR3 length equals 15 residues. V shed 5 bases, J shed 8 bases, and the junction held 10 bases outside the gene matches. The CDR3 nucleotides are TGTGCCAGCAGCCCTGGCGGGACAGGAGGAGAAAAACTGTTTTTT. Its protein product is CASSPGGTGGEKLFF.

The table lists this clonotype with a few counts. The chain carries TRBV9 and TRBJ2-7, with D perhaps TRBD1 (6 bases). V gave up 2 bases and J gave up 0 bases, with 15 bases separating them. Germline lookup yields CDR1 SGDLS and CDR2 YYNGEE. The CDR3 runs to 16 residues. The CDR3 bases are TGTGCCAGCAGCGTGGGGGCAGGGTCCTTCTCCTACGAGCAGTACTTC. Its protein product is CASSVGAGSFSYEQYF.